This T cell receptor beta chain was sequenced during a study of T cells after yellow fever vaccination (dated 2019 in TCRdb). Concerning the study at large: Libraries from fractions with low cell numbers were prepared with the SMART-Seq v4 Ultra Low Input RNA kit. Blood was drawn at multiple timepoints before and after primary and secondary immunization, with bulk PBMC replicates and cell subsets isolated. To track T-cell clones before and after primary and booster YFV17D yellow fever vaccination, bulk TCR alpha and beta repertoires were sequenced longitudinally. The cohort comprised two healthy male donors, one aged 18 to 29 and one aged 30 to 40 years. The paper as a whole reports these results and caveats: Most clones expanded after primary vaccination (approximately 97% of CD4 and about 85% of CD8) were re-detected after the booster, suggesting that broad memory maintenance occurred. Because only a couple of donors were included in the study, the extent to which the findings can be generalized is limited. A small share of clonotypes was detected in both CD4 and CD8 compartments, with the overlap likely arising from convergent recombination. The secondary T-cell response was weaker than the primary response but faster, peaking on day 5 instead of day 15. Because abundant contaminating clonotypes from the bulk population could be contained in FACS-sorted repertoires, computational filtering was required.

Sequencing took place on an Illumina NovaSeq 6000. TCR cDNA was made using 5'RACE template switching, a step that added a universal primer site and unique molecular identifiers. Priming for cDNA synthesis came from both the TCR alpha and TCR beta constant segments. Library amplification involved two PCR steps, and the second step added sample barcodes and sequencing adapters. Libraries were sequenced on Illumina HiSeq 2500 (2x100 bp) or NovaSeq (2x150 bp). Per the original workflow: MIGEC handled demultiplexing of reads and collapsing into UMI consensus sequences, while MiXCR performed V(D)J alignment. Vaccine-responding clonotypes were identified with edgeR using replicate PBMC samples, with FDR below 0.01 and a log2 fold change above 5 up to day 15 being required. Bulk clonotypes were assigned CD4 or CD8 identity according to which sequenced CD4 or CD8 repertoire held them at higher abundance. TCRdb trimmed public reads at Q25 via fastp, called clones via MiXCR and kept in-frame beta chains. Rows matching on CDR3 protein sequence are summarized as one entry with the most common DNA and genes. Clone size and V and J calls follow TCRdb, not the original study. The sample records around 310,000 distinct CDR3 sequences, around 4% of which are singletons. 20% to 30% of the sample belongs to the ten largest clones.

Taken with the paper, the label for treatment or condition translates to: live attenuated yellow fever vaccine strain. Two biological replicates of bulk PBMCs were collected at each blood-draw timepoint. A standard Ficoll-Paque protocol was used to isolate PBMCs from peripheral blood. RNA was extracted with TriZol from bulk PBMCs, CD4 and CD8 fractions, and dextramer-positive and dextramer-negative fractions. As encoded in the germline V gene, CDR1 is MDHEN while CDR2 is SYDVKM. The CDR3 numbers 18 residues from cysteine through phenylalanine. Only CDR3 DNA is held: 54 bases, read in frame from base 1. Unmatched junction bases come to 15, with V trimmed by 5 bases and J by 1 base. This clonotype was found many times. Its antigen is still unknown. No base qualities exist here, and no much larger clone lies one base off it.

This sequence originates from a young man who received the YFV17D yellow fever vaccine. Material: PBMCs, obtained on the day of the yellow fever booster vaccination. Here the chain combines TRBV28 and TRBJ2-3, and 7 bases in between align with TRBD2. The CDR3 loop reads CASSPLAGISHGTDTQYF. Read as DNA, the sequence is TGTGCCAGCAGTCCGTTAGCGGGTATCTCTCATGGCACAGATACGCAGTATTTT.